This record concerns one T cell receptor beta chain sequence. This table comes from immunoSEQ multiplex PCR, and its TCRdb copy is limited to in-frame clones, with some not included. In the table there are 100,000 to 120,000 clones, about 83% of which are singletons. These data originate in a study of blood T cell repertoires in COVID-19. Whole-study context: PBMCs, B-cell-depleted T cells, or T cells provided the cDNA or gDNA that made up the material.

CDR3 length equals 19 residues. The genes are TRBV1 and TRBJ2-3; TRBD2, the table's D call, was not compared with the DNA. TRBV1 is shown as a pseudogene. This TCR came from an older woman with acute or convalescent COVID-19. The sequenced sample was peripheral blood. The CDR3 bases are TGCACCAGCAGCCAAGATCTTCTAGCGGGAGGACTGGGCACAGATACGCAGTATTTT. This sequence encodes CTSSQDLLAGGLGTDTQYF.